What follows are 20 T cell receptor beta chains derived from one specimen sequenced in a study of shared clonotypes between healthy human individuals. Sequenced by immunoSEQ multiplex PCR; TCRdb stores in-frame clones only, minus some. Here the sample spans about half a million clones, 77% being singletons. The sequencing input was PBMCs. The receptors were sampled from a woman in her forties in good health. Some clones in this sample may be carry-over from other donors' samples.

This rearrangement joins TRBV30 to TRBJ2-5, with 7 positions matching TRBD1. The end of the DNA is better explained by TRBJ2-7, so the J call may be wrong. This CDR3 comprises 14 residues. Germline assignment: CDR1 GTSNPN and CDR2 SVGIG (reference sequence). The CDR3 DNA follows: TGTGCCTGGCGAGAGACAGGGCTGGGGTACGAGCAGTACTTC. Translating it yields CAWRETGLGYEQYF.

This chain uses TRBV6-4 with TRBJ2-7; perhaps TRBD2 as D (6 bases). CDR1 MRHNA and CDR2 SNTAGT come from the germline V gene. Trimming removed 0 bases from V and 2 bases from J, with 17 bases in between. The CDR3 contains 17 residues. In DNA form, the CDR3 reads TGTGCCAGCAGTGACTCGGGGACTGGAAACCCACCCTACGAGCAGTACTTC. Translating it yields CASSDSGTGNPPYEQYF.

The chain combines TRBV7-8 with TRBJ2-5; 7 bases are shared with TRBD2. CDR1 is SGHVS and CDR2 is FQNEAQ in the germline V gene. There are 16 residues in the CDR3. V shed 2 bases, J shed 1 base, and the junction held 7 bases outside the gene matches. The CDR3 DNA is TGTGCCAGCAGCTTATGGGCTAGCGGCAGCCAAGAGACCCAGTACTTC. It encodes CASSLWASGSQETQYF. The entire variable domain, with the rest obtained from reference TRBV7-8 and TRBJ2-5, is as follows: GAGVSQSPRYKVAKRGQDVALRCDPISGHVSLFWYQQALGQGPEFLTYFQNEAQLDKSGLPSDRFFAERPEGSVSTLKIQRTQQEDSAVYLCASSLWASGSQETQYFGPGTRLLVL.

A word on this clone: Since a far larger clone is one base different, this is likely a read error. The chain is built from TRBV6-1 and TRBJ2-7; D is perhaps TRBD1 (6 bases). CDR1 is MNHNS, CDR2 SASEGT, per germline. The CDR3 totals 13 residues. V shed 2 bases and J shed 6 bases, with 11 bases lying between them. The CDR3 protein is CASSETGRSEQYF. In nucleotides, the CDR3 is TGTGCCAGCAGTGAAACAGGGAGAAGCGAGCAGTACTTC.

As DNA, the CDR3 is TGTGCCAGCCGACAGGGGCAAGAGACCCAGTACTTC. Its translation is CASRQGQETQYF. The rearrangement uses TRBV10-3 and TRBJ2-5; 8 bases map to TRBD1. The CDR3 consists of 12 residues. Germline values: CDR1 ENHRY, CDR2 SYGVKD. V trimming: 10 bases; J trimming: 2 bases; junction bases outside the gene matches: 3.

V usage is TRBV6-5 and J usage is TRBJ2-7; no firm D call. V was shortened by 0 bases and J by 0 bases, with 6 bases between the two germline ends. The CDR3 loop spans 14 amino acids. Germline CDR1 MNHEY, CDR2 SVGAGI. The CDR3 loop is CASSYSRASYEQYF. CDR3 bases: TGTGCCAGCAGTTACTCTAGGGCCTCCTACGAGCAGTACTTC.

The chain links TRBV5-6 to TRBJ2-7, with 7 nucleotides matching TRBD2. Per the germline V gene, CDR1 is SGHDT and CDR2 is YYEEEE. Unmatched junction bases numbered 10, after V lost 4 bases and J lost 3 bases. The CDR3 has 15 residues. The CDR3 sequence: CASSHLLAGHYEQYF. CDR3 DNA: TGTGCCAGCAGCCACCTTTTAGCGGGTCACTACGAGCAGTACTTC.

This chain uses TRBV7-2 with TRBJ2-3, with unresolved D. The germline gives CDR1 SGHTA, CDR2 FQGNSA. V shed 2 bases and J shed 2 bases, with 5 bases lying between them. The CDR3 runs to 13 residues. The CDR3, as DNA: TGTGCCAGCAGCTTAAGGCCCACAGATACGCAGTATTTT. Translating it yields CASSLRPTDTQYF.

The rearrangement joins TRBV28 to TRBJ2-1, with 9 bases aligning to TRBD1. The CDR3 is made up of 12 amino acids. The V segment lost 5 bases and the J segment 14 bases; nucleotides outside the gene matches: 7. CDR1 and CDR2 (germline): MDHEN, SYDVKM. In DNA form, the CDR3 reads TGTGCCAGCAGTCTACGGACAGGGGACGAGTTCTTC. Protein: CASSLRTGDEFF.

The J gene is TRBJ2-1, the V gene TRBV7-3; tentatively, D is TRBD1 (5 bases). V lost 5 bases and J lost 2, with 10 bases in between. CDR1 is SGHTA and CDR2 is FQGTGA in the germline V gene. The CDR3 consists of 14 residues. For the CDR3, the DNA is TGTGCCAGCAGCGTGCTGGGGCCCTACAATGAGCAGTTCTTC. Translated: CASSVLGPYNEQFF.

The chain carries TRBV5-1 and TRBJ2-1; the match to TRBD1 covers 8 bases. The length of the CDR3 is 18 residues. Germline trimming cut 0 bases from V and 7 bases from J; bases unmatched to any gene: 15. CDR1 SGHRS and CDR2 YFSETQ come from the germline V gene. The CDR3, as DNA: TGCGCCAGCAGCTTGGAAGATTTGAGGACAGGGCCCCTTAATGAGCAGTTCTTC. It is translated as CASSLEDLRTGPLNEQFF. Variable domain in full (rest from reference TRBV5-1 and TRBJ2-1): KAGVTQTPRYLIKTRGQQVTLSCSPISGHRSVSWYQQTPGQGLQFLFEYFSETQRNKGNFPGRFSGRQFSNSRSEMNVSTLELGDSALYLCASSLEDLRTGPLNEQFFGPGTRLTVL.

This clone was detected only once. This sequence joins TRBV9 and TRBJ2-3; the D is unclear. Per the germline V gene, CDR1 is SGDLS and CDR2 is YYNGEE. This CDR3 spans 13 amino acids. V was trimmed by 0 bases and J by 6 bases, leaving 8 bases between them. As DNA, the CDR3 is TGTGCCAGCAGCGTAGCTCATGATGATACGCAGTATTTT. This translates into CASSVAHDDTQYF.

V usage is TRBV19 and J usage is TRBJ2-7; no reliable D call. The CDR3 is 13 amino acids. Trimming pared 5 bases from V and 1 base from J, leaving 9 bases between. The germline V gene has CDR1 LNHDA and CDR2 SQIVND (reference sequence). The chain's CDR3 is CASSSLASYEQYF. DNA for the CDR3: TGTGCCAGTAGTTCGCTGGCTTCCTACGAGCAGTACTTC.

As regards this clone: Only one base separates this from a far larger clonotype, so it likely reflects a read error. The chain couples TRBV28 to TRBJ1-5; D remains ambiguous. The CDR3 covers 15 residues. Germline loops: CDR1 MDHEN, CDR2 SYDVKM. Here the CDR3 reads CTSSLPENSNQPQHF. DNA for the CDR3: TGTACCAGCAGTTTACCAGAGAATAGCAATCAGCCCCAGCATTTT.

The J gene is TRBJ2-1, the V gene TRBV7-9; no clear D gene. Germline V gene lookup returns CDR1 SEHNR and CDR2 FQNEAQ (reference sequence). V lost 2 bases, J lost 7 bases, and 6 bases lay in between. CDR3 length: 12 amino acids. The CDR3 sequence is CASSLKVNEQFF. The CDR3 nucleotides are TGTGCCAGCAGCTTAAAGGTGAATGAGCAGTTCTTC.

This clone was seen repeatedly, ten times or more. This sequence joins TRBV14 and TRBJ2-5; D remains ambiguous. Trimming cost V 1 base and J 3 bases, with 27 bases left between them. The CDR3 covers 20 residues. In germline, CDR1 is SGHDN, CDR2 FVKESK. The CDR3 reads CASSQGYRTVAGPGKETQYF. CDR3 DNA sequence: TGTGCCAGCAGCCAAGGATACCGAACCGTCGCCGGGCCCGGAAAAGAGACCCAGTACTTC. Together with reference TRBV14 and TRBJ2-5, the CDR3 gives the full variable domain: EAGVTQFPSHSVIEKGQTVTLRCDPISGHDNLYWYRRVMGKEIKFLLHFVKESKQDESGMPNNRFLAERTGGTYSTLKVQPAELEDSGVYFCASSQGYRTVAGPGKETQYFGPGTRLLVL.

This clone was seen once. The chain combines TRBV5-1 with TRBJ2-1; 9 positions match TRBD1. CDR1 is SGHRS, CDR2 YFSETQ, per germline. CDR3 length: 16 amino acids. Losses at the gene ends were 3 bases for V and 2 bases for J; bases not matched to a gene: 6. The CDR3 spells CASSSVGQGTYNEQFF. In nucleotides, the CDR3 is TGCGCCAGCAGCTCCGTGGGACAGGGCACCTACAATGAGCAGTTCTTC.

The V and J genes are TRBV11-2 and TRBJ1-2; D is perhaps TRBD1 (6 bases). Germline lookup yields CDR1 SGHAT and CDR2 FQNNGV. The germline V and J ends were trimmed by 1 base and 8 bases, with 11 bases remaining between them. This CDR3 comprises 13 residues. The CDR3 spells CASSLAQGRGYTF. As DNA, the CDR3 is TGTGCCAGCAGCTTAGCACAGGGCCGAGGCTACACCTTC.

The chain employs TRBV15 and TRBJ2-1; no definite D call. This CDR3 is 13 amino acids long. Per the germline V gene, CDR1 is LNHNV and CDR2 is YYDKDF (reference sequence). Trimming cost V 4 bases and J 5 bases, with 9 bases left between them. CDR3 region: CATSNTPHNEQFF. For the CDR3, the DNA is TGTGCCACCAGCAACACTCCTCACAATGAGCAGTTCTTC. Drawing the rest from reference TRBV15 and TRBJ2-1, the complete variable domain is DAMVIQNPRYQVTQFGKPVTLSCSQTLNHNVMYWYQQKSSQAPKLLFHYYDKDFNNEADTPDNFQSRRPNTSFCFLDIRSPGLGDTAMYLCATSNTPHNEQFFGPGTRLTVL.

This clone turned up a few times. This rearrangement joins TRBV5-4 to TRBJ2-1; TRBD1 aligns across 11 bases. Germline trimming cut 4 bases from V and 8 bases from J; bases unmatched to any gene: 5. Germline V gene lookup returns CDR1 SGHNT and CDR2 YYREEE (reference sequence). The CDR3 runs to 14 residues. CDR3 region: CASSPGQGVDEQFF. DNA for the CDR3: TGTGCCAGCAGCCCGGGACAGGGGGTCGATGAGCAGTTCTTC. The full variable domain, with the rest looked up from reference TRBV5-4 and TRBJ2-1, is ETGVTQSPTHLIKTRGQQVTLRCSSQSGHNTVSWYQQALGQGPQFIFQYYREEENGRGNFPPRFSGLQFPNYSSELNVNALELDDSALYLCASSPGQGVDEQFFGPGTRLTVL.